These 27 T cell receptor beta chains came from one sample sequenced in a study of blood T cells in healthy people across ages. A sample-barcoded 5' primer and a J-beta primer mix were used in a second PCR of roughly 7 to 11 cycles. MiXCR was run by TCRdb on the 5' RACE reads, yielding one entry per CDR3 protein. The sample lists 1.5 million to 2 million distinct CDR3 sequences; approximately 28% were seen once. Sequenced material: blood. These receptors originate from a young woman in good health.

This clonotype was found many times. The CDR3 sequence is CASSLDPRDNEQFF. The CDR3 DNA is TGTGCCAGCAGCTTAGACCCCCGAGACAATGAGCAGTTCTTC. The V and J genes are TRBV7-2 and TRBJ2-1; D unclear. The CDR3 is 14 amino acids. Germline V gives CDR1 SGHTA, CDR2 FQGNSA. V lost 1 base to trimming and J lost 5 bases, with 9 bases between them.

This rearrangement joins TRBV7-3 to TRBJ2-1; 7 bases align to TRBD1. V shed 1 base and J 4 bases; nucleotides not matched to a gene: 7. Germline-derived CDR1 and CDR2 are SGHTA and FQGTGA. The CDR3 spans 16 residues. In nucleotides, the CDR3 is TGTGCCAGCAGCTTAAACCCCGGGACAGTATACAATGAGCAGTTCTTC. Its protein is CASSLNPGTVYNEQFF.

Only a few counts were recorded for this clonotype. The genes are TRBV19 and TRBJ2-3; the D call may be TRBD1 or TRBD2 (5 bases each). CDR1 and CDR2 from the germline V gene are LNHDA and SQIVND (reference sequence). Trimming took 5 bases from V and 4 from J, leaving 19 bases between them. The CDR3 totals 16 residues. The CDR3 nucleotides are TGTGCCAGTAGTGGAAGGGACCGCGGGTCGGCAGATACGCAGTATTTT. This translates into CASSGRDRGSADTQYF.

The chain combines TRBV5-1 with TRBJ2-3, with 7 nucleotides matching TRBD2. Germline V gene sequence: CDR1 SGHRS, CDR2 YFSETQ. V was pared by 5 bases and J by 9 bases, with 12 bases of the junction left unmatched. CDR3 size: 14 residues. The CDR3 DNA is TGCGCCAGCAGAGCACGAGGGACTACCGGAACGCAGTATTTT. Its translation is CASRARGTTGTQYF.

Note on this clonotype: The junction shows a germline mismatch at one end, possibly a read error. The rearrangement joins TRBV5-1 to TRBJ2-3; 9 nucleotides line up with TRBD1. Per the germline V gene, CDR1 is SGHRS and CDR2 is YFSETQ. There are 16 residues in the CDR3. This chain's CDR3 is CASSLDGQGPLDTQYF. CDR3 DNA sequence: TGCGCCAGCAGCTTGGATGGACAGGGGCCACTCGATACACAGTATTTT.

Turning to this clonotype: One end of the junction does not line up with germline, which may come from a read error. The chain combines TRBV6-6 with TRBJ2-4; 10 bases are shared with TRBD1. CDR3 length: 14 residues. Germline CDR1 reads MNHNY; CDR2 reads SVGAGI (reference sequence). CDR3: CAGSYRQGADIQYF. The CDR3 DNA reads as TGTGCCGGCAGTTATCGACAGGGGGCGGACATTCAGTACTTC.

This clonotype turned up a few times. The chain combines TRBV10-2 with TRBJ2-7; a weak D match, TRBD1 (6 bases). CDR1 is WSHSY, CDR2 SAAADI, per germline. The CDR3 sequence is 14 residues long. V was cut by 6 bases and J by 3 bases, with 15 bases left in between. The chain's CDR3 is CASSPDSEDYEQYF. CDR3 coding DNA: TGCGCCAGCAGCCCGGACAGCGAAGACTACGAGCAGTACTTC.

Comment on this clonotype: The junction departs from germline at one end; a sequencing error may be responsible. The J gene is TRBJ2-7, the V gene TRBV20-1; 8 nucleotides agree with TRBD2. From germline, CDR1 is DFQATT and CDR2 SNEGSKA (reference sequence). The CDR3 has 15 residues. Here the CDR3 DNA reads TGCAGTGCTAGAGATCCTGCGGGAGGCTTGATCGGGCAGGACTTC. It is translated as CSARDPAGGLIGQDF.

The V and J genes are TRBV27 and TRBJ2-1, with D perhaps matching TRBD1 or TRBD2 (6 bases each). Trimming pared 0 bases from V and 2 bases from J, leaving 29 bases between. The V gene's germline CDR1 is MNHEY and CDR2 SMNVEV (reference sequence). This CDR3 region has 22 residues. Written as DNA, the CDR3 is TGTGCCAGCAGTTTATCCCTTGACCGGGACACGGGGGACGGGGGAGCCTACAATGAGCAGTTCTTC. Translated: CASSLSLDRDTGDGGAYNEQFF.

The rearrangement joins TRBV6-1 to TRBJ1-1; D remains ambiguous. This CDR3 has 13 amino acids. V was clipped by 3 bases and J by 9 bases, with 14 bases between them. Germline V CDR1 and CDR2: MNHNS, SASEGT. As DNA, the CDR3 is TGTGCCAGCAGTGATTATCGTGGTAGTCAAGCTTTCTTT. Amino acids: CASSDYRGSQAFF.

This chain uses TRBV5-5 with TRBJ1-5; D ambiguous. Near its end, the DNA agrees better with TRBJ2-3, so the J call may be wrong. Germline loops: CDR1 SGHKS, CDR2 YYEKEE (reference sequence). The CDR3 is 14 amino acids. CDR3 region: CASSFGIDNQPQYF. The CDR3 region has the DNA TGTGCCAGCAGCTTTGGGATAGACAATCAGCCCCAGTATTTT.

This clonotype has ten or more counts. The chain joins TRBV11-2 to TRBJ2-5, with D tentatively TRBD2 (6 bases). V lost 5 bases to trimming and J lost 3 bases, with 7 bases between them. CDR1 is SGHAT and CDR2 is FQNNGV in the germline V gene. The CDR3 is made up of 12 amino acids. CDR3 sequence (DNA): TGTGCCAGCAGCAGGGAGGAAGAGACCCAGTACTTC. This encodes CASSREEETQYF. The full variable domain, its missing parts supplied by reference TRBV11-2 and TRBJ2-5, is EAGVAQSPRYKIIEKRQSVAFWCNPISGHATLYWYQQILGQGPKLLIQFQNNGVVDDSQLPKDRFSAERLKGVDSTLKIQPAKLEDSAVYLCASSREEETQYFGPGTRLLVL.

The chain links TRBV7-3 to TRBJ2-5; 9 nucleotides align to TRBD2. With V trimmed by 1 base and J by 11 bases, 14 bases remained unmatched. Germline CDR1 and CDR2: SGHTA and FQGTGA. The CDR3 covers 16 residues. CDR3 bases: TGTGCCAGCAGCTTAAGAGCTAGCGGGGTTCAGGAGGAGCAGTACTTC. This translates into CASSLRASGVQEEQYF. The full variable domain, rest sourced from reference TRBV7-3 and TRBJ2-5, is GAGVSQTPSNKVTEKGKYVELRCDPISGHTALYWYRQSLGQGPEFLIYFQGTGAADDSGLPNDRFFAVRPEGSVSTLKIQRTERGDSAVYLCASSLRASGVQEEQYFGPGTRLLVL.

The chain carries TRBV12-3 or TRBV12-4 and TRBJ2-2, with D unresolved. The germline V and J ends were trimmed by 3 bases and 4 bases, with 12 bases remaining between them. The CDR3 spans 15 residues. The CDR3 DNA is TGTGCCAGCAGTTTTAGGGCAGGTCGCACCGGGGAGCTGTTTTTT. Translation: CASSFRAGRTGELFF.

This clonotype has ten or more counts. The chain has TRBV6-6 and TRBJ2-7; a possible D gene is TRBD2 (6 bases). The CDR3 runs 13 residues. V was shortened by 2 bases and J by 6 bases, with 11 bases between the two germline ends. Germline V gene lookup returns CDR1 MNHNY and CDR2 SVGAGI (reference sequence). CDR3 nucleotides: TGTGCCAGCAGTTACGAGGCGGGAAGCGAGCAGTACTTC. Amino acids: CASSYEAGSEQYF.

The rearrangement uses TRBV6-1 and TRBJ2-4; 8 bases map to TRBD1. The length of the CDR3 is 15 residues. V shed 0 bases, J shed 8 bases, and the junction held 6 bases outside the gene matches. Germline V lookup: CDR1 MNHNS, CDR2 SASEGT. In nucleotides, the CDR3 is TGTGCCAGCAGTGAAGCGTGGACAGGGATGGACATTCAGTACTTC. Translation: CASSEAWTGMDIQYF.

The CDR3 sequence is CASGLGQGNYEQYF. CDR3 nucleotide sequence: TGTGCTAGTGGTTTGGGACAGGGGAACTACGAGCAGTACTTC. This chain links TRBV12-5 with TRBJ2-7; 8 positions match TRBD1. Losses at the gene ends were 1 base for V and 3 bases for J; bases not matched to a gene: 2. Germline V CDR1 and CDR2: LGHNT, FRNRAP. The CDR3 runs to 14 residues.

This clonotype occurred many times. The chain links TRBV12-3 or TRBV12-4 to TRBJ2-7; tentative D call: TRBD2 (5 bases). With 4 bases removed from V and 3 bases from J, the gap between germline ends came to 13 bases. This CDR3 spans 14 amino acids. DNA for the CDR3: TGTGCCAGCAGTTCACCCCGGGGATTCTACGAGCAGTACTTC. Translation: CASSSPRGFYEQYF.

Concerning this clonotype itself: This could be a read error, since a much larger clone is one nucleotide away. CDR3 DNA: TGTGCCAGCAGTTTAATCGGGGTTATGGCGGGTAACCAAGAGACCCAGTACTTC. Its translation: CASSLIGVMAGNQETQYF. V usage is TRBV12-3 or TRBV12-4 and J usage is TRBJ2-5; maybe TRBD2 (5 bases). This CDR3 region has 18 residues. The V end lost 2 bases, the J end lost 0 bases, and 19 bases lay between the germline ends.

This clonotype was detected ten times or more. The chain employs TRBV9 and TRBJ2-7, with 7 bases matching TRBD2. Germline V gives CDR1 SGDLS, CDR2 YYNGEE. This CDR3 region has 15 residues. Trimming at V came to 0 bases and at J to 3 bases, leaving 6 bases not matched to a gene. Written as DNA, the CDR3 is TGTGCCAGCAGCGTAGGGCTAGCGGTAATCTACGAGCAGTACTTC. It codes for CASSVGLAVIYEQYF. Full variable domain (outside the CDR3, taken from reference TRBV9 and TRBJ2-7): DSGVTQTPKHLITATGQRVTLRCSPRSGDLSVYWYQQSLDQGLQFLIQYYNGEERAKGNILERFSAQQFPDLHSELNLSSLELGDSALYFCASSVGLAVIYEQYFGPGTRLTVT.

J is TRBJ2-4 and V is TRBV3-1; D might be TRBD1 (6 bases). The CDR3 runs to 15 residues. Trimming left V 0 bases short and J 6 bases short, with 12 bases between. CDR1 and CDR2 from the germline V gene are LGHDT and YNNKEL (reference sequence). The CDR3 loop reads CASSQDLQGLNIQYF. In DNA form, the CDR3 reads TGTGCCAGCAGCCAAGATCTCCAGGGGCTAAACATTCAGTACTTC.

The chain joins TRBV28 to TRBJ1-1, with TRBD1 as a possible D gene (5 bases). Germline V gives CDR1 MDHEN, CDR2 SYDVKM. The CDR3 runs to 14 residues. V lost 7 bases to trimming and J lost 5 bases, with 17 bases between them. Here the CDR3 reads CASTVPGGSTEAFF. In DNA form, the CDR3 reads TGTGCCAGCACCGTACCCGGGGGTTCGACTGAAGCTTTCTTT.

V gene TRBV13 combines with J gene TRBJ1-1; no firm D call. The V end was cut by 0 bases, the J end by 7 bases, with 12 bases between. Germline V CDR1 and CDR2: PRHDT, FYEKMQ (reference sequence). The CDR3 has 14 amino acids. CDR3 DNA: TGTGCCAGCAGCTTAGGCCCCGGTTCCCGTGAAGCTTTCTTT. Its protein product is CASSLGPGSREAFF.

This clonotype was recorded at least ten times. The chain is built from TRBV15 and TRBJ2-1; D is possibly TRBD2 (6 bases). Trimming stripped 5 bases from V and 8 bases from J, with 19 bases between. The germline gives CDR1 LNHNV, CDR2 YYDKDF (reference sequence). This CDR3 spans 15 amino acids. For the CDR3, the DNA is TGTGCCACCAGCGGACGGGACTCCGCCGGTGATGAGCAGTTCTTC. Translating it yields CATSGRDSAGDEQFF.

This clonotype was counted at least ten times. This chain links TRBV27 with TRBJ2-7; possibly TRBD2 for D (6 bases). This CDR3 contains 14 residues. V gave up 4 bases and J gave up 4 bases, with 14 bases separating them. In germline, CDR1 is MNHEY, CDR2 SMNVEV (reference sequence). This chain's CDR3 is CASSSAGTEYEQYF. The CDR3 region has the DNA TGTGCCAGCAGTTCCGCCGGGACTGAGTACGAGCAGTACTTC.

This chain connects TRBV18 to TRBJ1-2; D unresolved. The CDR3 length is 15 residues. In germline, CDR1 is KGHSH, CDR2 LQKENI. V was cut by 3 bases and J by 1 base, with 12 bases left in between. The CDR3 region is CASSPEGNLNYGYTF. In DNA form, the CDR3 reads TGTGCCAGCTCACCGGAGGGCAACCTTAACTATGGCTACACCTTC.

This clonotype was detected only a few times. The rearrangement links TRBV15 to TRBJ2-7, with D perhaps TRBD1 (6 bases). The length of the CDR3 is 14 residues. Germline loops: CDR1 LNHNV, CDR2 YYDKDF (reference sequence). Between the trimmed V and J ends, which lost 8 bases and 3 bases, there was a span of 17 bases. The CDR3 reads CATSGEGLLYEQYF. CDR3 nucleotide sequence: TGTGCCACCTCAGGGGAAGGGCTCCTCTACGAGCAGTACTTC. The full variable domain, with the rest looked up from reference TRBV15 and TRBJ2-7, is DAMVIQNPRYQVTQFGKPVTLSCSQTLNHNVMYWYQQKSSQAPKLLFHYYDKDFNNEADTPDNFQSRRPNTSFCFLDIRSPGLGDTAMYLCATSGEGLLYEQYFGPGTRLTVT.